These 27 T cell receptor beta chains originate from one sample sequenced in a study of spatial heterogeneity in lung cancer. Sample time point: sample taken at primary tumor resection. Their antigens remain unidentified. MiXCR, applied by TCRdb to the 5' RACE reads, yields one record per CDR3 protein. The sample records approximately 9,700 distinct CDR3 sequences, about 9.3% being singletons. Study-level findings and limits: Expanded intratumoral alpha and beta TCR counts tracked tumor mutation counts.

Sample: lung tumor tissue, taken at surgery. The receptor source for this set is a female donor with early-stage non-small cell lung cancer.

The chain joins TRBV12-3 or TRBV12-4 to TRBJ2-2; tentative D call: TRBD2 (5 bases). The germline V and J ends were trimmed by 0 bases and 4 bases, with 6 bases remaining between them. The CDR3 is 14 amino acids. CDR3 bases: TGTGCCAGCAGTTTAGCGGCGGGCACCGGGGAGCTGTTTTTT. It is translated as CASSLAAGTGELFF.

This clonotype showed up many times. This rearrangement joins TRBV14 to TRBJ1-2, with 9 bases fitting TRBD1. The CDR3 is 14 residues long. Per the germline V gene, CDR1 is SGHDN and CDR2 is FVKESK. Trimming took 1 base from V and 6 from J; bases not matched to a gene: 3. The CDR3 nucleotides are TGTGCCAGCAGCCAAGTAACAGGGGGCGATGGCTACACCTTC. This sequence encodes CASSQVTGGDGYTF.

This clonotype was counted many times. The chain couples TRBV14 to TRBJ1-1, with D unclear. V was trimmed by 5 bases and J by 7 bases, leaving 8 bases between them. This CDR3 is built from 11 residues. CDR1 and CDR2 from the germline V gene are SGHDN and FVKESK. DNA for the CDR3: TGTGCCAGCAGCTCTCCCGGTGAAGCTTTCTTT. This sequence encodes CASSSPGEAFF.

CDR3 amino acids: CATSRGRGTDTQYF. The CDR3 DNA reads TGTGCCACTTCGCGGGGACGGGGCACAGATACGCAGTATTTT. The J gene is TRBJ2-3, the V gene TRBV6-1; TRBD2 is a possible D gene (6 bases). This CDR3 spans 14 amino acids. Germline V gene lookup returns CDR1 MNHNS and CDR2 SASEGT. The V gene lost 10 bases and the J gene lost 1 base, with 15 bases spanning the gap.

This clonotype was found many times. The rearrangement links TRBV12-5 to TRBJ2-7; 8 nucleotides match TRBD1. The CDR3 extends over 19 amino acids. V was clipped by 2 bases and J by 0 bases; unmatched bases: 15. Germline V gene data show CDR1 as LGHNT and CDR2 as FRNRAP. The CDR3, as DNA: TGTGCTAGTGGTTTGCTACCGGGACAGGCCCTAGAGGGCTCCTACGAGCAGTACTTC. Protein product: CASGLLPGQALEGSYEQYF. Variable domain in full (rest from reference TRBV12-5 and TRBJ2-7): DARVTQTPRHKVTEMGQEVTMRCQPILGHNTVFWYRQTMMQGLELLAYFRNRAPLDDSGMPKDRFSAEMPDATLATLKIQPSEPRDSAVYFCASGLLPGQALEGSYEQYFGPGTRLTVT.

The CDR3: CASSPDRGEQYF. In DNA, the CDR3 is TGCGCCAGCAGCCCGGACAGGGGCGAGCAGTACTTC. V gene TRBV5-1 combines with J gene TRBJ2-7, with 9 bases lining up with TRBD1. This CDR3 is built from 12 residues. V lost 4 bases, J lost 6 bases, and 2 bases stayed unmatched. CDR1 and CDR2 (germline): SGHRS, YFSETQ.

The table lists this clonotype with a few counts. This chain uses TRBV7-2 with TRBJ1-5; D gene uncertain. Deletions cut 0 bases from V and 7 bases from J, with 10 bases between. The length of the CDR3 is 14 residues. Germline assignment: CDR1 SGHTA and CDR2 FQGNSA. CDR3 loop: CASSLASLEQPQHF. CDR3 nucleotides: TGTGCCAGCAGCTTAGCAAGTTTGGAGCAGCCCCAGCATTTT.

This clonotype was recorded at least ten times. The chain has TRBV5-8 and TRBJ2-1; 10 bases fit TRBD1. CDR1 is SGHTS and CDR2 is YDEGEE in the germline V gene. The CDR3 extends over 14 amino acids. The V and J ends lost 4 bases and 7 bases, in that order; junction bases with no gene match: 5. Here the CDR3 DNA reads TGTGCCAGCAGCATAGGACAGGGGGGGAATGAGCAGTTCTTC. Translated, it gives CASSIGQGGNEQFF.

In this sample, this clonotype is medium-sized (0.01 to 0.1%). The rearrangement links TRBV4-3 to TRBJ1-2; D is unresolved. The CDR3 totals 17 residues. Germline V lookup: CDR1 LGHNA, CDR2 YSLEER. Between the trimmed V and J ends, which lost 0 bases and 5 bases, there was a span of 19 bases. Written as DNA, the CDR3 is TGCGCCAGCAGCCAAGATCTTCGAACCTGGACGCGTTATGGCTACACCTTC. Translation gives CASSQDLRTWTRYGYTF.

This clonotype rates as medium-sized. The rearrangement joins TRBV28 to TRBJ2-4; 7 bases map to TRBD1. Trimming at V came to 5 bases and at J to 7 bases, leaving 14 bases not matched to a gene. The V gene's germline CDR1 is MDHEN and CDR2 SYDVKM. This CDR3 region has 16 residues. The CDR3 here is CASSPKVKGARNIQYF. The CDR3 nucleotides are TGTGCCAGCAGTCCCAAGGTCAAGGGGGCTCGGAACATTCAGTACTTC.

This clonotype has a count of ten or more. The genes are TRBV7-2 and TRBJ2-7; 7 nucleotides align to TRBD1. The CDR3 is made up of 14 amino acids. Per the germline V gene, CDR1 is SGHTA and CDR2 is FQGNSA. The V segment lost 2 bases and the J segment 7 bases; nucleotides outside the gene matches: 8. The CDR3 DNA reads as TGTGCCAGCAGCTTACTCAGGGGGTCTTTGGAGCAGTACTTC. This translates into CASSLLRGSLEQYF.

This clonotype ranks as medium-sized. V gene TRBV20-1 combines with J gene TRBJ1-3; the D gene is possibly TRBD1 (6 bases). CDR3 length: 14 amino acids. The V gene lost 3 bases and the J gene lost 3 bases, with 12 bases spanning the gap. Germline V gene data show CDR1 as DFQATT and CDR2 as SNEGSKA (reference sequence). The CDR3 spells CSARSGGGGNTIYF. The CDR3 coding sequence is TGCAGTGCTAGGTCCGGGGGCGGTGGAAACACCATATATTTT.

This clonotype was recorded a few times. The chain carries TRBV7-3 and TRBJ2-3; TRBD2 aligns across 7 bases. There are 13 residues in the CDR3. Looked up from germline, CDR1 is SGHTA and CDR2 is FQGTGA. V trimming: 5 bases; J trimming: 8 bases; junction bases outside the gene matches: 7. The chain's CDR3 is CASSRGERGTQYF. The CDR3 nucleotides are TGTGCCAGCAGCAGGGGTGAGCGGGGTACGCAGTATTTT.

By sample fraction, this clonotype is medium-sized. The chain uses TRBV20-1 and TRBJ1-5; D is ambiguous. The ends were cut back, 3 bases at V and 0 bases at J, with 6 bases in the middle. CDR1 is DFQATT, CDR2 SNEGSKA, per germline (reference sequence). The CDR3 has 13 residues. The CDR3 DNA is TGCAGTGCTAGGGCGGATAGCAATCAGCCCCAGCATTTT. The encoded protein is CSARADSNQPQHF.

In this sample, this clonotype turned up many times. The rearrangement uses TRBV7-8 and TRBJ1-2, with TRBD1 matching over 11 bases. Trimming removed 4 bases from V and 3 bases from J; junction bases left unmatched: 4. The CDR3 is 15 amino acids. Germline V gene sequence: CDR1 SGHVS, CDR2 FQNEAQ. The CDR3 spells CASSSWTGGDYGYTF. CDR3 coding DNA: TGTGCCAGCAGCTCCTGGACAGGGGGCGACTATGGCTACACCTTC.

This clonotype appeared many times. V and J are TRBV4-1 and TRBJ1-3, with 8 bases aligning to TRBD1. Germline-derived CDR1 and CDR2 are MGHRA and YSYEKL. The V and J ends lost 1 base and 4 bases, in that order; junction bases with no gene match: 6. The CDR3 consists of 16 residues. The CDR3 coding sequence is TGCGCCAGCAGCCAAGCGGGGACAGGCTTCGGAAACACCATATATTTT. Its translation: CASSQAGTGFGNTIYF.

The V call is TRBV29-1, the J call TRBJ2-5, with D perhaps matching TRBD1 (5 bases). The CDR3 loop spans 13 amino acids. Trimming took off 3 bases at V and 6 bases at J, with 14 bases between the two ends. Germline V lookup: CDR1 SQVTM, CDR2 ANQGSEA. The CDR3 sequence: CSVDLQGSKTQYF. The CDR3 region has the DNA TGCAGCGTTGATCTCCAGGGTAGTAAGACCCAGTACTTC.

By frequency in the sample, this clonotype is medium-sized. The DNA for the CDR3 is TGCGCCAGCAGCCCGGGGACAGTTTGGGATGAAAAACTGTTTTTT. This codes for CASSPGTVWDEKLFF. The rearrangement joins TRBV5-1 to TRBJ1-4; 7 bases map to TRBD1. Looked up from germline, CDR1 is SGHRS and CDR2 is YFSETQ. V lost 4 bases to trimming and J lost 6 bases; unmatched junction nucleotides: 9. The CDR3 totals 15 residues.

The chain couples TRBV12-3 or TRBV12-4 to TRBJ2-3, with 10 bases fitting TRBD2. The CDR3 contains 15 residues. V was clipped by 5 bases and J by 1 base; unmatched bases: 3. The CDR3 DNA sequence: TGTGCCAGCAGTCCACTAGCGGGACGCACAGATACGCAGTATTTT. It is translated as CASSPLAGRTDTQYF.

This clonotype qualifies as medium-sized. This chain joins TRBV6-2 or TRBV6-3 and TRBJ1-6; no firm D call. V was clipped by 4 bases and J by 8 bases, with 12 bases between them. Germline V gene data show CDR1 as MNHEY and CDR2 as SVGEGT. The CDR3 covers 14 residues. The CDR3 region is CASSFGGNHSPLHF. As DNA, the CDR3 is TGTGCCAGCAGTTTTGGAGGAAACCATTCACCCCTCCACTTT.

This clonotype ranks as medium-sized. The chain has TRBV5-1 and TRBJ2-5, with 7 bases lining up with TRBD1. Germline V CDR1 and CDR2: SGHRS, YFSETQ. The CDR3 is 14 amino acids. V lost 1 base to trimming and J lost 3 bases; unmatched junction nucleotides: 3. The CDR3 spells CASSLRDSKETQYF. In DNA, the CDR3 is TGCGCCAGCAGCTTGCGGGACAGCAAAGAGACCCAGTACTTC.

Points on this clonotype: Sequence at one end of the junction differs from germline and may be a read error. The rearrangement uses TRBV20-1 and TRBJ1-6; TRBD1 is a possible D gene (6 bases). The CDR3 is 16 residues long. CDR1 is DFQATT, CDR2 SNEGSKA, per germline (reference sequence). The CDR3 bases are TGCAGTGCCCCTTTGGGCCGGACAGCCGGAGTTTCACCCCTCCGCTTT. Amino acids: CSAPLGRTAGVSPLRF.

This clonotype was picked up a small number of times. The chain has TRBV4-1 and TRBJ2-3; TRBD1 is a possible D gene (6 bases). This CDR3 spans 16 amino acids. The V gene lost 2 bases and the J gene lost 2 bases, with 14 bases spanning the gap. Germline V lookup: CDR1 MGHRA, CDR2 YSYEKL. The CDR3 DNA is TGCGCCAGCAGCCAACCGGTAGCAGGGGCCACAGATACGCAGTATTTT. This sequence encodes CASSQPVAGATDTQYF.

The rearrangement joins TRBV7-9 to TRBJ2-3; a possible D gene is TRBD2 (6 bases). The V gene's germline CDR1 is SEHNR and CDR2 FQNEAQ (reference sequence). V lost 0 bases and J 6 bases, leaving 10 bases between the germline ends. The length of the CDR3 is 14 residues. CDR3 region: CASSLAGTRDTQYF. The CDR3 DNA reads as TGTGCCAGCAGCTTAGCAGGGACTCGGGATACGCAGTATTTT. The whole variable domain, remainder taken from reference TRBV7-9 and TRBJ2-3, is DTGVSQNPRHKITKRGQNVTFRCDPISEHNRLYWYRQTLGQGPEFLTYFQNEAQLEKSRLLSDRFSAERPKGSFSTLEIQRTEQGDSAMYLCASSLAGTRDTQYFGPGTRLTVL.

By sample share, this clonotype is medium-sized. V and J are TRBV30 and TRBJ1-1; D possibly corresponds to TRBD1 (5 bases). CDR1 is GTSNPN, CDR2 SVGIG, per germline (reference sequence). This CDR3 comprises 15 residues. Trimming took off 7 bases at V and 1 base at J, with 19 bases between the two ends. Here the CDR3 reads CASALPPDKNTEAFF. The DNA of the CDR3 is TGTGCCTCAGCCCTACCTCCGGACAAGAACACTGAAGCTTTCTTT.

This clonotype was recorded many times. The chain uses TRBV7-3 and TRBJ1-6; 10 nucleotides match TRBD1. CDR1 is SGHTA and CDR2 is FQGTGA in the germline V gene. The trim removed 6 bases at V and 9 bases at J, leaving 5 bases unmatched. The CDR3 covers 14 residues. The CDR3 reads CASSIRDRGSPLHF. CDR3 DNA sequence: TGTGCCAGCAGTATCCGGGACAGGGGTTCACCCCTCCACTTT.

This clonotype was seen more than once but under ten times. The chain is built from TRBV7-9 and TRBJ2-1; 7 positions match TRBD2. Germline loops: CDR1 SEHNR, CDR2 FQNEAQ (reference sequence). The CDR3 consists of 13 residues. The V and J ends lost 5 bases and 12 bases, in that order; junction bases with no gene match: 10. DNA of the CDR3: TGTGCCAGCAGCGGTCGGGCGGGGGTAGGGCAGTTCTTC. Encoded protein: CASSGRAGVGQFF.